The 21 T cell receptor beta chains below were found in one sample sequenced in a study of monozygotic twins with inflammatory bowel disease (dated by TCRdb to between 2018 and 2021). Libraries were constructed by 5' RACE. This sample was sequenced with an Illumina HiSeq 2500. Each entry corresponds to one CDR3 protein sequence from reads that TCRdb reprocessed, and DNA is not given. The sample table holds 150,000 or so distinct CDR3 sequences. The top ten constitute roughly 7% of the sample. Input material: blood. The receptors shown here come from a human donor with ulcerative colitis or Crohn's disease, or a healthy co-twin of an affected twin (not recorded which).

The gene calls are TRBV29-1 and TRBJ1-5. Germline V lookup: CDR1 SQVTM, CDR2 ANQGSEA. The CDR3 sequence is 12 residues long. This chain's CDR3 is CSAGEGSQPQHF.

The rearrangement links TRBV7-4 to TRBJ1-1; TCRdb picks TRBD1, but there is no DNA to check that call. This CDR3 has 15 amino acids. Germline V gene data show CDR1 as SGHVT and CDR2 as SQSDAQ. The CDR3 protein is CARLWRCHGETEAFF. The whole variable domain, filled in from reference TRBV7-4 and TRBJ1-1, reads GAGVSQSPRYKVAKRGRDVALRCDSISGHVTLYWYRQTLGQGSEVLTYSQSDAQRDKSGRPSGRFSAERPERSVSTLKIQRTEQGDSAVYLCARLWRCHGETEAFFGQGTRLTVV.

The gene calls are TRBV7-9 and TRBJ1-1; TCRdb's assignment of TRBD1 cannot be checked, as there is no DNA. Germline V gene lookup returns CDR1 SEHNR and CDR2 FQNEAQ (reference sequence). The CDR3 length is 17 residues. Here the CDR3 reads CASSLPRDRAMNTEAFF.

This sequence joins TRBV5-1 and TRBJ1-5; the TCRdb call, TRBD1, lacks DNA for checking. CDR3 length: 16 amino acids. Germline CDR1 reads SGHRS; CDR2 reads YFSETQ. CDR3: CASSLNRAGQGEPQHF.

This rearrangement joins TRBV30 to TRBJ1-2. The germline gives CDR1 GTSNPN, CDR2 SVGIG (reference sequence). The CDR3 sequence is 12 residues long. The CDR3 loop is CAWSPMGSGYTF.

V usage is TRBV12-3 or TRBV12-4 and J usage is TRBJ2-3; TCRdb selects TRBD1, and the lack of DNA leaves this call unchecked. The CDR3 is 17 amino acids. The CDR3 spells CASSALDSGSPTDTQYF.

This chain uses TRBV12-3 or TRBV12-4 with TRBJ2-1; the TCRdb D gene call, TRBD1, has no DNA to confirm it. This CDR3 has 15 amino acids. The CDR3 sequence is CASSSTGARKDEQFF.

The gene calls are TRBV20-1 and TRBJ2-3; TCRdb's D gene call, TRBD2, goes unchecked for lack of DNA. This CDR3 comprises 13 residues. Per germline, CDR1 DFQATT and CDR2 SNEGSKA (reference sequence). The CDR3 here is CSARVPLADTQYF.

The rearrangement links TRBV28 to TRBJ2-1; TCRdb picks TRBD2, but there is no DNA to check that call. Germline V gives CDR1 MDHEN, CDR2 SYDVKM. The CDR3 totals 18 residues. The CDR3 region is CASSLWTTGLAGVNEQFF.

The chain employs TRBV7-2 and TRBJ2-7; TCRdb picks TRBD1, but there is no DNA to check that call. Germline assignment: CDR1 SGHTA and CDR2 FQGNSA. This CDR3 spans 14 amino acids. CDR3 residues: CASSSRQGTDEQYF.

V and J are TRBV13 and TRBJ2-1; the D gene TCRdb calls, TRBD1, cannot be checked with no DNA. This CDR3 has 15 residues. The germline gives CDR1 PRHDT, CDR2 FYEKMQ (reference sequence). The CDR3 is CASSYAGVQYNEQFF.

J is TRBJ1-2 and V is TRBV20-1; TCRdb selects TRBD1, and the lack of DNA leaves this call unchecked. The CDR3 is 16 residues long. Germline V gene data show CDR1 as DFQATT and CDR2 as SNEGSKA (reference sequence). CDR3 region: CSARGPTGEANYGYTF.

This chain joins TRBV25-1 and TRBJ2-4. This CDR3 region has 16 residues. The germline V gene has CDR1 MGHDK and CDR2 SYGVNS. The CDR3 loop is CASSESGLVAKNIQYF. The full variable domain, with the rest looked up from reference TRBV25-1 and TRBJ2-4, is EADIYQTPRYLVIGTGKKITLECSQTMGHDKMYWYQQDPGMELHLIHYSYGVNSTEKGDLSSESTVSRIRTEHFPLTLESARPSHTSQYLCASSESGLVAKNIQYFGAGTRLSVL.

V gene TRBV18 combines with J gene TRBJ2-6; TCRdb outputs TRBD1, but without DNA this stays unchecked. Per the germline V gene, CDR1 is KGHSH and CDR2 is LQKENI. The length of the CDR3 is 19 residues. The CDR3 loop reads CASSPTRVQGASGANVLTF.

The rearrangement links TRBV6-5 to TRBJ1-2. Germline V gene lookup returns CDR1 MNHEY and CDR2 SVGAGI. The CDR3 extends over 12 amino acids. Here the CDR3 reads CASSYLGNGYTF.

This sequence joins TRBV29-1 and TRBJ2-5; TCRdb lists TRBD2, though no DNA is available to test this call. Germline V gene data show CDR1 as SQVTM and CDR2 as ANQGSEA. This CDR3 has 12 residues. This CDR3 reads CSVGTTQETQYF.

V is TRBV27 and J is TRBJ2-1. This CDR3 spans 13 amino acids. Looked up from germline, CDR1 is MNHEY and CDR2 is SMNVEV (reference sequence). This chain's CDR3 is CASTYSKSHEQFF.

This chain joins TRBV6-5 and TRBJ2-1. Germline V gene sequence: CDR1 MNHEY, CDR2 SVGAGI. This CDR3 is 13 amino acids long. The CDR3 region is CASSYASLSEQFF.

The CDR3: CSVPGGERDRNTGELFF. The chain uses TRBV29-1 and TRBJ2-2; TCRdb selects TRBD2, and the lack of DNA leaves this call unchecked. Germline V lookup: CDR1 SQVTM, CDR2 ANQGSEA. The CDR3 is made up of 17 amino acids.

This chain uses TRBV7-9 with TRBJ1-5; with no DNA, the TCRdb D assignment of TRBD1 cannot be verified. Germline V lookup: CDR1 SEHNR, CDR2 FQNEAQ (reference sequence). The CDR3 extends over 16 amino acids. CDR3 amino acids: CASSLTGVPGNQPQHF.

The V gene is TRBV29-1, the J gene TRBJ1-2. Germline V CDR1 and CDR2: SQVTM, ANQGSEA. This CDR3 comprises 11 residues. CDR3 residues: CSYWWAGGYTF.